This entry lists 2 T cell receptor beta chains sequenced from one sample in a study of T cells in Graves' hyperthyroidism and ophthalmopathy. Amplification targeted TCR beta CDR3 regions from RNA transcripts. TCR CDR3 underwent first-round RT-PCR with the HTBI primer set. One entry per CDR3 protein, called by TCRdb with MiXCR from the multiplex PCR reads. The profile covers 480,000 or so distinct CDR3 sequences, with roughly 45% appearing a single time and 44% taken by the ten largest. The specimen was peripheral blood or thyroid tissue (not recorded which). The receptors shown here come from an adult woman with Graves' disease, either hyperthyroidism or ophthalmopathy (not recorded which).

There are many counts of this clonotype. V gene TRBV9 combines with J gene TRBJ2-7, with unresolved D. Germline CDR1 is SGDLS and CDR2 is YYNGEE. V was cut by 0 bases and J by 4 bases, with 8 bases left in between. This CDR3 has 13 residues. The CDR3 spells CASSVGAEYEQYF. The CDR3 bases are TGTGCCAGCAGCGTAGGGGCGGAATACGAGCAGTACTTC.

Only a few counts were recorded for this clonotype. The chain employs TRBV7-3 and TRBJ2-1; TRBD2 agrees at 14 bases. Unmatched junction bases numbered 4, after V lost 5 bases and J lost 7 bases. CDR1 and CDR2 from the germline V gene are SGHTA and FQGTGA. This CDR3 has 15 amino acids. The CDR3 DNA is TGTGCCAGCAGCCCGGGACTAGCGGGAGCAAATGAGCAGTTCTTC. Protein: CASSPGLAGANEQFF.